This T cell receptor (beta chain) was identified during a study of T-cell reconstitution after alpha-beta-depleted transplantation in children. Study-wide points: About two months after transplant, alpha-beta T cells reportedly came from several hundred expanded graft clones.

The authors prepared the TCRbeta library with unique molecular identifiers. TCRdb passed the PCR reads through MiXCR, listing each CDR3 protein once. The sample has approximately 97,000 distinct CDR3 sequences, 7.5% to 9.5% seen once; the top ten hold about 15%. Comment on this clonotype: The target antigen is unknown.

Germline V gives CDR1 SGHTA, CDR2 FQGNSA. The CDR3 extends over 15 amino acids. V was clipped by 1 base and J by 2 bases; unmatched bases: 3. This receptor was identified in a boy aged 2-9 years with acute lymphoblastic leukemia, due to receive a stem cell transplant. This chain uses TRBV7-2 with TRBJ2-7, with 9 nucleotides matching TRBD2. Sequencing used PBMCs, obtained before TCRalphabeta/CD19-depleted stem cell transplant. DNA of the CDR3: TGTGCCAGCAGCTTAGGCGGGGGGGTTACCTACGAGCAGTACTTC. Translation: CASSLGGGVTYEQYF.